The rows below give T cell receptor beta chains drawn from one sample of a study of cytomegalovirus exposure and HLA in healthy donors. Clones were read by immunoSEQ multiplex PCR, and TCRdb kept only the in-frame ones, dropping some. The sample carries around 170,000 clones, about 85% recorded once. The sequencing input was PBMCs. The receptors originated from a man in his fifties in good health and CMV-seronegative. CDR3s include the opening cysteine and the closing phenylalanine or tryptophan. The D gene is left open where the match is weak. Rows may omit the clone size; those that give it use once, few, many or a size class.

len | j_gene | d_gene | v_gene | abundance | CDR3nt | CDR3aa
17 | TRBJ1-4 | NA | TRBV4-3 | NA | TGCGCCAGCAGCCCCTTGACGGGGATCGAAACTAATGAAAAACTGTTTTTT | CASSPLTGIETNEKLFF
17 | TRBJ1-2 | TRBD1 | TRBV18 | NA | TGTGCCAGCTCACGGGACAGGGCCATATTAGCTAACTATGGCTACACCTTC | CASSRDRAILANYGYTF
14 | TRBJ1-1 | NA | TRBV25-1 | NA | TGTGCCAGCAGACTCGCGGGTGAAGGAACTGAAGCTTTCTTT | CASRLAGEGTEAFF
15 | TRBJ2-7 | NA | TRBV7-8 | once | TGTGCCAGCAGCCCTCCCTCCGGAGATCTTCCGGAGCAGTACTTC | CASSPPSGDLPEQYF
15 | TRBJ1-3 | NA | TRBV19 | NA | TGTGCCAGTAGTATCGCAGGACTCTCTGGAAACACCATATATTTT | CASSIAGLSGNTIYF
15 | TRBJ2-7 | TRBD1 | TRBV19 | once | TGTGCCAGTAGTACCACCGGGACAGGGGGGATCGAGCAGTACTTC | CASSTTGTGGIEQYF
16 | TRBJ2-1 | TRBD2 | TRBV13 | NA | TGTGCCAGCAGCTTAGGCCTGCGGGGGGCCTACAATGAGCAGTTCTTC | CASSLGLRGAYNEQFF
13 | TRBJ1-2 | NA | TRBV5-8 | NA | TGTGCCAGCAGCTTGCGGGGGGTCGGTGGCTACACCTTC | CASSLRGVGGYTF
16 | TRBJ1-6 | NA | TRBV10-3 | NA | TGTGCCATCAGTGAGTCGCCAGGGGAAGATAATTCACCCCTCCACTTT | CAISESPGEDNSPLHF
15 | TRBJ2-7 | TRBD2 | TRBV27 | NA | TGTGCCAGCAGTTTATCGAGCGGGGGGGGGTACGAGCAGTACTTC | CASSLSSGGGYEQYF
12 | TRBJ2-7 | NA | TRBV19 | NA | TGTGCCAGTAGCGAGGGACTTCGCGAGCAGTACTTC | CASSEGLREQYF
15 | TRBJ1-2 | TRBD1 | TRBV4-3 | once | TGCGCCAGCAGCCAAGAGGGACAGGGGACTTGGGGCTACACCTTC | CASSQEGQGTWGYTF
16 | TRBJ2-1 | NA | TRBV6-1 | NA | TGTGCCAGCAGTGAAACCCTAGCCGGGCGGATGAATGAGCAGTTCTTC | CASSETLAGRMNEQFF
12 | TRBJ2-2 | NA | TRBV7-2 | NA | TGTGCCAGCAGCTTAGTCGTCGGGGAGCTGTTTTTT | CASSLVVGELFF
17 | TRBJ1-1 | TRBD1 | TRBV27 | NA | TGTGCCAGCAGTTCCCGGGACAGGGGCCTTGGATGGGCTGAAGCTTTCTTT | CASSSRDRGLGWAEAFF
16 | TRBJ2-1 | NA | TRBV7-9 | once | TGTGCCAGCAGCTACGTTATGTTTGGGGCAGTCAATGAGCAGTTCTTC | CASSYVMFGAVNEQFF
16 | TRBJ2-1 | NA | TRBV4-1 | NA | TGCGCCAGCAGCCAAGAAGGTGCAGGGGCTTACAATGAGCAGTTCTTC | CASSQEGAGAYNEQFF
12 | TRBJ2-5 | NA | TRBV9 | NA | TGTGCCAGCAGCGCCTCCCAAGAGACCCAGTACTTC | CASSASQETQYF
14 | TRBJ2-7 | NA | TRBV18 | NA | TGTGCCAGCTCAGCGGGGACAGAAACCTACGAGCAGTACTTC | CASSAGTETYEQYF
13 | TRBJ1-3 | NA | TRBV6-1 | NA | TGTGCCAGCAGTGAGGGGCGGGGAAACACCATATATTTT | CASSEGRGNTIYF
11 | TRBJ2-3 | NA | TRBV11-3 | NA | TGTGCCAGCAGCCGGGGAGATACGCAGTATTTT | CASSRGDTQYF
16 | TRBJ2-5 | NA | TRBV6-1 | NA | TGTGCCAGCAGTGAAACGACACTTCAGTACCAAGAGACCCAGTACTTC | CASSETTLQYQETQYF
14 | TRBJ1-6 | NA | TRBV30 | NA | TGTGCCTGGACGCGACAGGTTAATAATTCACCCCTCCACTTT | CAWTRQVNNSPLHF
15 | TRBJ1-3 | NA | TRBV6-1 | few | TGTGCCAGCAGTGAAGCGCCCGGGGTGGGAAACACCATATATTTT | CASSEAPGVGNTIYF
15 | TRBJ1-1 | TRBD1 | TRBV10-3 | NA | TGTGCCACCGGGGGGGACAGGGGCGGAAACACTGAAGCTTTCTTT | CATGGDRGGNTEAFF
16 | TRBJ2-3 | TRBD1 | TRBV7-9 | NA | TGTGCCAGCAGCTTGGACCGGGACAGCCGAGTAGATACGCAGTATTTT | CASSLDRDSRVDTQYF
15 | TRBJ2-1 | TRBD1 | TRBV9 | NA | TGTGCCAGCAGCCTGGGGACAGTAAGCTACAATGAGCAGTTCTTC | CASSLGTVSYNEQFF
15 | TRBJ1-5 | NA | TRBV27 | NA | TGTGCCAGCAGTTTATGGGGGGATAGCAATCAGCCCCAGCATTTT | CASSLWGDSNQPQHF
12 | TRBJ1-3 | NA | TRBV13 | NA | TGTGCCAGCAGCTTAGGCCGGAACACCATATATTTT | CASSLGRNTIYF
14 | TRBJ1-6 | NA | TRBV15 | NA | TGTGCCACCAGCTTACGGTCCTTGGATTCACCCCTCCACTTT | CATSLRSLDSPLHF